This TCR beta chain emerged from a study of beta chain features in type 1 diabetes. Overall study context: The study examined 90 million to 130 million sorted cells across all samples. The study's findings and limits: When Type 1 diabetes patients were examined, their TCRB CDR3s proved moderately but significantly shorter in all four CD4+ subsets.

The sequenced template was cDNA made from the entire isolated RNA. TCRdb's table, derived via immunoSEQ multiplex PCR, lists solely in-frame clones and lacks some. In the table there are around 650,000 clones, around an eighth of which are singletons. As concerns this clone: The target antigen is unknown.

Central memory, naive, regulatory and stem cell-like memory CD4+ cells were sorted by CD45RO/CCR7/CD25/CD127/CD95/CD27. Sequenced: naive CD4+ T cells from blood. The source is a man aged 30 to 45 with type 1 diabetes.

CDR3 loop: CASSLLGLNEAFF. CDR3 coding DNA: TGTGCCAGCAGCTTGTTAGGACTGAATGAAGCTTTCTTT. The chain uses TRBV5-6 and TRBJ1-1; no firm D call. V was clipped by 1 base and J by 7 bases, with 11 bases between them. The CDR3 is made up of 13 amino acids. Germline values: CDR1 SGHDT, CDR2 YYEEEE.